This T cell receptor (beta chain) was recovered during a study of blood T cell repertoires in COVID-19. Study-level information: Material from acute and convalescent COVID-19 was sourced from the United States, Italy and Spain.

Residents of about two dozen US areas, aged about 18 to 89 years, made up the participants. Individuals in the exposed group had encountered a COVID-19 case within 2 weeks preceding study entry. Original processing methods: Amplifying reference gene primers gave estimates of nucleated cell counts. Here immunoSEQ multiplex PCR was the method, and the copy in TCRdb shows in-frame clones only, minus some. Clonal size and the V and J genes are those of that table, whereas D and trimming came from the DNA. Of some 270,000 clones listed, roughly 85% are singletons. Specimen: PBMCs or T cells enriched from blood (not recorded which). This receptor was identified in a woman between 45 and 65 years old who had been exposed to COVID-19.

CDR3 region: CASSVPASGQETQYF. The CDR3 DNA follows: TGTGCCAGCAGTGTACCGGCTAGCGGGCAGGAGACCCAGTACTTC. V and J are TRBV28 and TRBJ2-5, with 8 bases lining up with TRBD2. Unmatched junction bases numbered 10, after V lost 5 bases and J lost 5 bases. The CDR3 consists of 15 residues. CDR1 is MDHEN, CDR2 SYDVKM, per germline.